The rows below give T cell receptor beta chains drawn from one sample of a study of OX40 agonist ivuxolimab in advanced cancers. Clones were sequenced by immunoSEQ multiplex PCR, and TCRdb holds only the in-frame ones, with some missing. The table records 35,000 to 50,000 clones, 82% of them present only once. Sequenced here: CD4+ or CD8+ T cells sorted from blood, sampled in a trial of the OX40 agonist ivuxolimab. The receptors come from an adult with an advanced solid tumor such as melanoma, head and neck, liver or kidney cancer. Both conserved end residues are part of each CDR3. Fields, in order: D gene, J gene, V gene, clone size, CDR3 protein, CDR3 DNA. D genes are given only for firm matches. Clone size is shown for a subset of rows, as once, few, many or a class of expanded clone.

D gene: TRBD1
J gene: TRBJ1-1
V gene: TRBV5-1
clone size: NA
CDR3 protein: CASSMGQGNTEAFF
CDR3 DNA: TGCGCCAGCAGCATGGGACAGGGAAACACTGAAGCTTTCTTT

D gene: NA
J gene: TRBJ2-3
V gene: TRBV27
clone size: NA
CDR3 protein: CASSFGPNPTATQYF
CDR3 DNA: TGTGCCAGCAGCTTCGGACCGAATCCCACAGCTACGCAGTATTTT

D gene: NA
J gene: TRBJ1-1
V gene: TRBV7-3
clone size: NA
CDR3 protein: CASSSWPNTEAFF
CDR3 DNA: TGTGCCAGCAGCTCCTGGCCGAACACTGAAGCTTTCTTT

D gene: TRBD1
J gene: TRBJ2-7
V gene: TRBV6-5
clone size: NA
CDR3 protein: CASSYGTGGYEQYF
CDR3 DNA: TGTGCCAGCAGTTATGGGACAGGGGGCTACGAGCAGTACTTC

D gene: NA
J gene: TRBJ2-3
V gene: TRBV5-8
clone size: few
CDR3 protein: CASSSLPETQYF
CDR3 DNA: TGTGCCAGCAGCTCCCTTCCCGAGACGCAGTATTTT

D gene: TRBD2
J gene: TRBJ2-1
V gene: TRBV7-6
clone size: NA
CDR3 protein: CASSLALAGTYNEQFF
CDR3 DNA: TGTGCCAGCAGCTTAGCCCTAGCGGGGACCTACAATGAGCAGTTCTTC

D gene: TRBD2
J gene: TRBJ2-3
V gene: TRBV2
clone size: once
CDR3 protein: CASSKTGGLFNTQYF
CDR3 DNA: TGTGCCAGCAGTAAAACGGGGGGGCTGTTTAATACGCAGTATTTT

D gene: NA
J gene: TRBJ1-4
V gene: TRBV29-1
clone size: NA
CDR3 protein: CSVQQQSWEKLFF
CDR3 DNA: TGCAGCGTTCAGCAGCAAAGTTGGGAAAAACTGTTTTTT

D gene: NA
J gene: TRBJ1-4
V gene: TRBV5-5
clone size: medium-sized
CDR3 protein: CASSQVGEGDEKLFF
CDR3 DNA: TGTGCCAGCAGCCAAGTGGGAGAGGGGGATGAAAAACTGTTTTTT

D gene: NA
J gene: TRBJ2-5
V gene: TRBV18
clone size: NA
CDR3 protein: CASSQQETQYF
CDR3 DNA: TGTGCCAGCTCGCAACAAGAGACCCAGTACTTC

D gene: NA
J gene: TRBJ1-2
V gene: TRBV9
clone size: NA
CDR3 protein: CASSAHWTDNYGYTF
CDR3 DNA: TGTGCCAGCAGTGCTCACTGGACAGACAACTATGGCTACACCTTC

D gene: TRBD1
J gene: TRBJ1-4
V gene: TRBV19
clone size: NA
CDR3 protein: CASSPGTEGEKLFF
CDR3 DNA: TGTGCCAGTAGTCCCGGGACAGAAGGTGAAAAACTGTTTTTT

D gene: NA
J gene: TRBJ2-4
V gene: TRBV2
clone size: NA
CDR3 protein: CASRGRTKNIQYF
CDR3 DNA: TGTGCCAGCAGGGGTAGGACCAAAAACATTCAGTACTTC

D gene: NA
J gene: TRBJ2-6
V gene: TRBV19
clone size: NA
CDR3 protein: CASSTAGSGSGANVLTF
CDR3 DNA: TGTGCCAGTAGTACTGCAGGGAGTGGTTCTGGGGCCAACGTCCTGACTTTC

D gene: NA
J gene: TRBJ2-1
V gene: TRBV11-1
clone size: NA
CDR3 protein: CASSFLIEEAGKAYNEQFF
CDR3 DNA: TGTGCCAGCAGCTTCCTAATAGAGGAAGCGGGTAAAGCCTACAATGAGCAGTTCTTC

D gene: TRBD2
J gene: TRBJ2-7
V gene: TRBV28
clone size: NA
CDR3 protein: CASSLAGGPREQYF
CDR3 DNA: TGTGCCAGCAGTTTAGCGGGAGGGCCGCGGGAGCAGTACTTC

D gene: NA
J gene: TRBJ2-7
V gene: TRBV11-2
clone size: NA
CDR3 protein: CASSLQTDEQYF
CDR3 DNA: TGTGCCAGCAGCTTACAGACAGACGAGCAGTACTTC

D gene: TRBD2
J gene: TRBJ2-3
V gene: TRBV4-3
clone size: NA
CDR3 protein: CASSQDGRGGAIKGTQYF
CDR3 DNA: TGCGCCAGCAGCCAAGACGGGCGCGGGGGGGCCATTAAAGGTACGCAGTATTTT

D gene: TRBD2
J gene: TRBJ2-7
V gene: TRBV7-6
clone size: NA
CDR3 protein: CASSSSGTSGSREQYF
CDR3 DNA: TGTGCCAGCAGCTCGAGCGGGACTAGCGGTTCGCGAGAGCAGTACTTC

D gene: NA
J gene: TRBJ2-2
V gene: TRBV15
clone size: NA
CDR3 protein: CATRESAQGSTGELFF
CDR3 DNA: TGTGCCACCAGGGAATCGGCCCAGGGATCCACCGGGGAGCTGTTTTTT

D gene: TRBD1
J gene: TRBJ1-2
V gene: TRBV7-3
clone size: NA
CDR3 protein: CASSPVGGQGVSGYTF
CDR3 DNA: TGTGCCAGCAGTCCTGTGGGGGGACAGGGAGTGAGCGGCTACACCTTC

D gene: NA
J gene: TRBJ1-2
V gene: TRBV29-1
clone size: many
CDR3 protein: CSVEDLTGYYGYTF
CDR3 DNA: TGCAGCGTTGAAGATCTTACGGGTTACTATGGCTACACCTTC

D gene: TRBD2
J gene: TRBJ2-2
V gene: TRBV7-2
clone size: NA
CDR3 protein: CASRPRGGLDTGELFF
CDR3 DNA: TGTGCCAGCAGGCCGCGGGGGGGCCTAGACACCGGGGAGCTGTTTTTT

D gene: NA
J gene: TRBJ2-1
V gene: TRBV5-5
clone size: NA
CDR3 protein: CASSLIGNNEQFF
CDR3 DNA: TGTGCCAGCAGCTTGATCGGAAACAATGAGCAGTTCTTC

D gene: TRBD2
J gene: TRBJ2-3
V gene: TRBV7-9
clone size: NA
CDR3 protein: CASSLEAGGTDTQYF
CDR3 DNA: TGTGCCAGCAGCTTAGAGGCGGGGGGCACAGATACGCAGTATTTT

D gene: NA
J gene: TRBJ2-1
V gene: TRBV18
clone size: NA
CDR3 protein: CASSPIQGGGYNEQFF
CDR3 DNA: TGTGCCAGCTCACCAATCCAGGGTGGTGGCTACAATGAGCAGTTCTTC

D gene: NA
J gene: TRBJ2-4
V gene: TRBV4-3
clone size: NA
CDR3 protein: CASSQKALVTELRGIQYF
CDR3 DNA: TGCGCCAGCAGCCAAAAAGCCCTCGTTACGGAGCTAAGGGGCATTCAGTACTTC

D gene: NA
J gene: TRBJ2-7
V gene: TRBV7-2
clone size: once
CDR3 protein: CASSLERYEQYF
CDR3 DNA: TGTGCCAGCAGCTTAGAACGATACGAGCAGTACTTC

D gene: NA
J gene: TRBJ1-4
V gene: TRBV18
clone size: NA
CDR3 protein: CASSPWGGTGEKLFF
CDR3 DNA: TGTGCCAGCTCACCATGGGGGGGGACCGGTGAAAAACTGTTTTTT

D gene: TRBD1
J gene: TRBJ1-5
V gene: TRBV7-9
clone size: NA
CDR3 protein: CASSLGGQGDQPQHF
CDR3 DNA: TGTGCCAGCAGCTTAGGTGGACAGGGCGATCAGCCCCAGCATTTT

D gene: TRBD2
J gene: TRBJ2-4
V gene: TRBV6-5
clone size: NA
CDR3 protein: CASSYAGGINIQYF
CDR3 DNA: TGTGCCAGCAGTTACGCGGGGGGCATTAACATTCAGTACTTC

D gene: TRBD1
J gene: TRBJ1-1
V gene: TRBV13
clone size: once
CDR3 protein: CASSQTGVGEAFF
CDR3 DNA: TGCGCCAGCAGCCAGACAGGGGTGGGTGAAGCTTTCTTT

D gene: NA
J gene: TRBJ2-1
V gene: TRBV20-1
clone size: few
CDR3 protein: CSASPPNEQFF
CDR3 DNA: TGCAGTGCTTCCCCCCCAAATGAGCAGTTCTTC

D gene: TRBD1
J gene: TRBJ1-5
V gene: TRBV6-1
clone size: once
CDR3 protein: CASSTARGQFQPQHF
CDR3 DNA: TGTGCCAGCAGTACGGCCAGGGGGCAGTTTCAGCCCCAGCATTTT

D gene: NA
J gene: TRBJ1-4
V gene: TRBV4-2
clone size: NA
CDR3 protein: CASSQQVPTNEKLFF
CDR3 DNA: TGTGCCAGCAGCCAACAGGTCCCAACTAATGAAAAACTGTTTTTT

D gene: TRBD2
J gene: TRBJ2-2
V gene: TRBV2
clone size: once
CDR3 protein: CASRTGGVGTGELFF
CDR3 DNA: TGTGCCAGCAGGACGGGAGGGGTTGGGACCGGGGAGCTGTTTTTT

D gene: NA
J gene: TRBJ1-4
V gene: TRBV4-1
clone size: NA
CDR3 protein: CASRQDLGYEKLFF
CDR3 DNA: TGCGCCAGCAGACAGGATCTGGGTTATGAAAAACTGTTTTTT

D gene: TRBD1
J gene: TRBJ1-2
V gene: TRBV5-5
clone size: NA
CDR3 protein: CASSLTGGKGSSYGYTF
CDR3 DNA: TGTGCCAGCAGCCTTACAGGGGGGAAGGGCTCTAGCTATGGCTACACCTTC

D gene: TRBD1
J gene: TRBJ2-3
V gene: TRBV19
clone size: NA
CDR3 protein: CASNPRDRGPSTDTQYF
CDR3 DNA: TGTGCCAGTAATCCCCGGGACAGGGGGCCTAGCACAGATACGCAGTATTTT

D gene: NA
J gene: TRBJ2-5
V gene: TRBV5-1
clone size: NA
CDR3 protein: CASTPGGQETQYF
CDR3 DNA: TGCGCCAGCACCCCCGGGGGCCAAGAGACCCAGTACTTC

D gene: TRBD2
J gene: TRBJ2-3
V gene: TRBV5-1
clone size: NA
CDR3 protein: CASTSGESYTQYF
CDR3 DNA: TGCGCCAGCACCAGCGGGGAAAGTTATACGCAGTATTTT

D gene: NA
J gene: TRBJ2-7
V gene: TRBV11-2
clone size: NA
CDR3 protein: CASTHGTYEQYF
CDR3 DNA: TGTGCCAGCACCCACGGGACCTACGAGCAGTACTTC

D gene: TRBD2
J gene: TRBJ2-7
V gene: TRBV6-1
clone size: NA
CDR3 protein: CASSEAPLAGGPYEQYF
CDR3 DNA: TGTGCCAGCAGTGAAGCACCGCTAGCGGGAGGGCCCTACGAGCAGTACTTC

D gene: TRBD1
J gene: TRBJ1-1
V gene: TRBV7-9
clone size: NA
CDR3 protein: CASSFGTGGTEAFF
CDR3 DNA: TGTGCCAGCAGCTTCGGGACAGGGGGCACTGAAGCTTTCTTT

D gene: NA
J gene: TRBJ2-1
V gene: TRBV11-3
clone size: NA
CDR3 protein: CASSLGHNEQFF
CDR3 DNA: TGTGCCAGCAGCTTAGGTCACAATGAGCAGTTCTTC

D gene: NA
J gene: TRBJ1-1
V gene: TRBV5-4
clone size: NA
CDR3 protein: CASSQGEAEAFF
CDR3 DNA: TGTGCCAGCAGCCAGGGCGAGGCCGAAGCTTTCTTT

D gene: NA
J gene: TRBJ2-3
V gene: TRBV30
clone size: NA
CDR3 protein: CAWSVGEDTQYF
CDR3 DNA: TGTGCCTGGAGTGTGGGGGAAGATACGCAGTATTTT

D gene: TRBD1
J gene: TRBJ2-7
V gene: TRBV5-6
clone size: NA
CDR3 protein: CASSLAGQGYEQYF
CDR3 DNA: TGTGCCAGCAGCTTGGCCGGACAGGGCTACGAGCAGTACTTC

D gene: TRBD1
J gene: TRBJ2-1
V gene: TRBV11-3
clone size: NA
CDR3 protein: CASSPMTGGAEQFF
CDR3 DNA: TGTGCCAGCAGCCCGATGACAGGGGGAGCTGAGCAGTTCTTC

D gene: NA
J gene: TRBJ2-5
V gene: TRBV18
clone size: NA
CDR3 protein: CASSPPGPSQETQYF
CDR3 DNA: TGTGCCAGCTCACCACCGGGACCCTCCCAAGAGACCCAGTACTTC

D gene: TRBD1
J gene: TRBJ2-7
V gene: TRBV6-1
clone size: once
CDR3 protein: CASSDLWGQGSSYEQYF
CDR3 DNA: TGTGCCAGCAGTGATCTTTGGGGACAGGGGAGCTCCTACGAGCAGTACTTC

D gene: NA
J gene: TRBJ1-5
V gene: TRBV9
clone size: NA
CDR3 protein: CASSVAYGSNQPQHF
CDR3 DNA: TGTGCCAGCAGCGTAGCCTACGGTAGCAATCAGCCCCAGCATTTT

D gene: NA
J gene: TRBJ2-7
V gene: TRBV10-3
clone size: NA
CDR3 protein: CAIKPRQGGGEQYF
CDR3 DNA: TGTGCCATCAAGCCCCGACAGGGTGGGGGGGAGCAGTACTTC

D gene: TRBD1
J gene: TRBJ1-1
V gene: TRBV5-1
clone size: few
CDR3 protein: CASSSLNTGDTEAFF
CDR3 DNA: TGCGCCAGCAGCTCATTGAATACAGGGGACACTGAAGCTTTCTTT